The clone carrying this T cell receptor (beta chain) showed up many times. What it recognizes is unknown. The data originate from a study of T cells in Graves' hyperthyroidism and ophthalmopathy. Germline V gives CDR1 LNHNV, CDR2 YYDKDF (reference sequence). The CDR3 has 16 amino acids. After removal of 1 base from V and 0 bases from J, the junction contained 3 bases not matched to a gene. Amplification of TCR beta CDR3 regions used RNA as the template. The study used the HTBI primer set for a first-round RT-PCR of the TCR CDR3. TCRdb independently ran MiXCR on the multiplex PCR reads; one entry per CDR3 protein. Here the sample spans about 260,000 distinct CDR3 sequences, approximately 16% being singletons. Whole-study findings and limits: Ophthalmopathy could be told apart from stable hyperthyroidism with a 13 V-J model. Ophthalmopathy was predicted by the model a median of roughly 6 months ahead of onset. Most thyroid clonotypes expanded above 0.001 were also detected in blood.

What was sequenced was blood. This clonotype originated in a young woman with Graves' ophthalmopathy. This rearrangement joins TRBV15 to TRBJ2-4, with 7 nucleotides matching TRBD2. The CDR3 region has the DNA TGTGCCACCAGCAGAGGCGGCGGGGGAGCCAAAAACATTCAGTACTTC. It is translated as CATSRGGGGAKNIQYF.